This T cell receptor beta chain was retrieved from a study of cytomegalovirus exposure and HLA in healthy donors. Overall study: The Caucasian-associated ancestry cluster contained about four fifths of the approximately 430 genotyped donors.

Points on this clone: Its target is unknown.

Vbeta (60) and Jbeta (13) primers were used in the PCR. This table comes from immunoSEQ multiplex PCR, and its TCRdb copy is limited to in-frame clones, with some not included. The sample records under 150,000 clones, 80% being singletons. The CDR3 covers 14 residues. Germline assignment: CDR1 MNHNY and CDR2 SVGAGI (reference sequence). After removal of 2 bases from V and 0 bases from J, the junction contained 0 bases not matched to a gene. Each donor's status was that of a healthy bone marrow donor. Study-level results: Several top significant clusters appeared, in a later analysis, to be linked to common viral pathogens.

Sample: PBMCs. The gene calls are TRBV6-6 and TRBJ1-1, with 7 bases matching TRBD1. This TCR was sampled from a male donor in good health and CMV-seronegative. In nucleotides, the CDR3 is TGTGCCAGCAGTTACAGGGGGCTGAACACTGAAGCTTTCTTT. Its protein is CASSYRGLNTEAFF.